A single sample gave rise to the 19 T cell receptor beta chains below, sequenced in a study of early T cells in non-severe SARS-CoV-2 infection. Using its own MiXCR run on the 5' RACE reads, TCRdb lists one record per CDR3 protein. The sample lists around 100,000 distinct CDR3 sequences, 16% seen once, with 0.95% to 1.5% in the top ten. Sequencing was done on a sample of whole blood. These receptors were taken from an adult who was a healthcare worker with PCR-confirmed SARS-CoV-2 infection or an uninfected control (not recorded which).

V usage is TRBV7-9 and J usage is TRBJ1-4; 8 nucleotides line up with TRBD1. Germline V gene data show CDR1 as SEHNR and CDR2 as FQNEAQ (reference sequence). This CDR3 spans 13 amino acids. The V segment lost 5 bases and the J segment 8 bases; nucleotides outside the gene matches: 4. Here the CDR3 reads CASSRGQAEKLFF. The CDR3 DNA is TGTGCCAGCAGCCGGGGACAGGCGGAAAAACTGTTTTTT.

V is TRBV12-3 or TRBV12-4 and J is TRBJ1-1; D ambiguous. Trimming removed 6 bases at V and 1 base at J, with 12 bases between. The CDR3 extends over 14 amino acids. This chain's CDR3 is CASRERTENTEAFF. CDR3 coding DNA: TGTGCCAGCAGGGAAAGGACGGAGAACACTGAAGCTTTCTTT.

The gene calls are TRBV24-1 and TRBJ2-2; D perhaps matches TRBD1 (5 bases). Germline CDR1 and CDR2: KGHDR and SFDVKD. V was shortened by 0 bases and J by 6 bases, with 10 bases between the two germline ends. This CDR3 is built from 15 residues. The CDR3, as DNA: TGTGCCACCAGTGATTTGCCAGGGCTCGCCGGGGAGCTGTTTTTT. This translates into CATSDLPGLAGELFF.

This clonotype occurred a few times. The V call is TRBV5-4, the J call TRBJ2-3; the match to TRBD2 covers 7 bases. V lost 0 bases and J lost 3; bases outside the gene matches: 4. The CDR3 length is 15 residues. From germline, CDR1 is SGHNT and CDR2 YYREEE (reference sequence). The CDR3 here is CASSLASGATDTQYF. In nucleotides, the CDR3 is TGTGCCAGCAGCTTGGCCAGCGGGGCGACAGATACGCAGTATTTT.

The CDR3 is CSVEQTDFHTQYF. DNA of the CDR3: TGCAGCGTTGAACAGACGGATTTCCATACGCAGTATTTT. The J gene is TRBJ2-3, the V gene TRBV29-1; the D is unclear. V was clipped by 2 bases and J by 7 bases, with 13 bases between them. Germline V gene sequence: CDR1 SQVTM, CDR2 ANQGSEA. The CDR3 length is 13 residues.

This clonotype was counted many times. The chain recombines TRBV5-6 with TRBJ2-7, with 7 bases matching TRBD1. The CDR3 contains 15 residues. Germline lookup yields CDR1 SGHDT and CDR2 YYEEEE. The V segment lost 4 bases and the J segment 3 bases; nucleotides outside the gene matches: 10. In nucleotides, the CDR3 is TGTGCCAGCAGCCCTACACAGGGGACCCTCTACGAGCAGTACTTC. Protein product: CASSPTQGTLYEQYF.

This clonotype was picked up a small number of times. This chain links TRBV6-1 with TRBJ2-5, with unresolved D. Germline values: CDR1 MNHNS, CDR2 SASEGT. CDR3 length: 12 residues. V was pared by 3 bases and J by 5 bases, with 7 bases between. The CDR3 DNA reads as TGTGCCAGCAGTGACTTCCGGGAGACCCAGTACTTC. Translating gives CASSDFRETQYF.

This clonotype has at least ten counts. The chain is built from TRBV12-3 or TRBV12-4 and TRBJ2-2; a possible D gene is TRBD2 (6 bases). V was shortened by 6 bases and J by 0 bases, with 14 bases between the two germline ends. CDR3 length: 16 amino acids. The CDR3 DNA sequence: TGTGCCAGCAGCCCCGTCGGGGGAACGAACACCGGGGAGCTGTTTTTT. Amino acid sequence: CASSPVGGTNTGELFF.

The chain couples TRBV11-2 to TRBJ2-1, with D unresolved. The germline V gene has CDR1 SGHAT and CDR2 FQNNGV. CDR3 length: 12 residues. The ends were cut back, 5 bases at V and 7 bases at J, with 9 bases in the middle. The CDR3 sequence: CASSNSANEQFF. CDR3 sequence (DNA): TGTGCCAGCAGCAATTCGGCAAATGAGCAGTTCTTC. The variable domain in full, with the rest retrieved from reference TRBV11-2 and TRBJ2-1, is EAGVAQSPRYKIIEKRQSVAFWCNPISGHATLYWYQQILGQGPKLLIQFQNNGVVDDSQLPKDRFSAERLKGVDSTLKIQPAKLEDSAVYLCASSNSANEQFFGPGTRLTVL.

This clonotype showed up just a few times. The chain is built from TRBV6-6 and TRBJ2-4; TRBD2 might be the D (6 bases). V shed 5 bases and J shed 5 bases, with 16 bases lying between them. CDR3 size: 15 residues. The germline CDR1 and CDR2 sequences are MNHNY and SVGAGI (reference sequence). In DNA form, the CDR3 reads TGTGCCAGCAGTACTAGGGACGGGGGTGAAAACATTCAGTACTTC. Amino acids: CASSTRDGGENIQYF.

The gene calls are TRBV2 and TRBJ2-2, with D tentatively TRBD1 (6 bases). CDR3 length equals 15 residues. Germline CDR1 SNHLY, CDR2 FYNNEI. Trimming pared 7 bases from V and 6 bases from J, leaving 18 bases between. The CDR3 DNA sequence: TGTGCCAGCATCAGGACAGCTCAGAAGGCCGGGGAGCTGTTTTTT. Translating it yields CASIRTAQKAGELFF.

V is TRBV12-3 or TRBV12-4 and J is TRBJ2-6, with a tentative D call TRBD2 (5 bases). The CDR3 totals 16 residues. Trimming removed 5 bases at V and 4 bases at J, with 15 bases between. The CDR3 spells CASSPRGRRGANVLTF. CDR3 nucleotide sequence: TGTGCCAGCAGTCCCCGCGGGCGCAGGGGGGCCAACGTCCTGACTTTC.

The chain has TRBV29-1 and TRBJ2-7; D ambiguous. The CDR3 loop spans 13 amino acids. From germline, CDR1 is SQVTM and CDR2 ANQGSEA. Deletions cut 1 base from V and 5 bases from J, with 12 bases between. CDR3 loop: CSVEVSGVNEQYF. DNA for the CDR3: TGCAGCGTTGAAGTATCAGGAGTTAACGAGCAGTACTTC.

The chain has TRBV6-2 or TRBV6-3 and TRBJ2-3, with D perhaps given as TRBD1 or TRBD2 (5 bases each). Germline values: CDR1 MNHEY, CDR2 SVGEGT. The CDR3 is 15 amino acids. Trimming shortened V by 6 bases and J by 8 bases, and 21 bases separated the two germline ends. The CDR3, as DNA: TGTGCCAGCAGCCCCGGGCCCCCGTCGGGGCGTACGCAGTATTTT. Its translation is CASSPGPPSGRTQYF.

The gene calls are TRBV29-1 and TRBJ2-1, with no clear D. Germline CDR1 and CDR2: SQVTM and ANQGSEA. Trimming left V 3 bases short and J 3 bases short, with 6 bases between. This CDR3 is 12 amino acids long. CDR3 in amino acids: CSVDLLYNEQFF. CDR3 sequence (DNA): TGCAGCGTTGATCTGCTCTACAATGAGCAGTTCTTC.

V and J are TRBV6-1 and TRBJ2-7; 9 positions match TRBD1. The germline V gene has CDR1 MNHNS and CDR2 SASEGT. V lost 3 bases to trimming and J lost 2 bases; unmatched junction nucleotides: 2. The CDR3 is 14 residues long. This chain's CDR3 is CASSDRTGAYEQYF. For the CDR3, the DNA is TGTGCCAGCAGTGACCGGACAGGGGCCTACGAGCAGTACTTC.

This chain joins TRBV19 and TRBJ2-3; TRBD1 might be the D (6 bases). The CDR3 length is 13 residues. V gave up 10 bases and J gave up 3 bases, with 14 bases separating them. In germline, CDR1 is LNHDA, CDR2 SQIVND (reference sequence). The CDR3: CATIGGMTDTQYF. The DNA for the CDR3 is TGTGCCACTATAGGGGGAATGACAGATACGCAGTATTTT.

This clonotype was seen a handful of times. J is TRBJ1-6 and V is TRBV9; D gene unclear. V gave up 3 bases and J gave up 6 bases, with 10 bases separating them. CDR1 is SGDLS, CDR2 YYNGEE, per germline. The CDR3 runs to 14 residues. The CDR3 nucleotides read TGTGCCAGCAGCGCCGAACGAGTTAATTCACCCCTCCACTTT. Encoded protein: CASSAERVNSPLHF.

This clonotype was counted at least ten times. This sequence joins TRBV20-1 and TRBJ2-1, with 11 bases aligning to TRBD2. The CDR3 totals 14 residues. With V trimmed by 5 bases and J by 6 bases, 6 bases remained unmatched. In germline, CDR1 is DFQATT, CDR2 SNEGSKA (reference sequence). DNA of the CDR3: TGCAGTGCTGAGACTAGCGGGGCCATCAATGAGCAGTTCTTC. This translates into CSAETSGAINEQFF.